One and the same sample provided the 14 T cell receptor beta chains below, sequenced in a study of shared clonotypes between healthy human individuals. Repertoires were generated with immunoSEQ multiplex PCR, while TCRdb's copy carries only in-frame clones and drops some. This sample has approximately 2,000,000 clones, with around 92% found just once. Specimen: naive CD4+ T cells from PBMCs. Subset meaning: CD45RA+ positively selected. Receptors originate from a man aged 18 to 29 in good health. Some clones in this sample may be carry-over from other donors' samples.

The genes are TRBV9 and TRBJ2-7; 9 bases are a match to TRBD2. This CDR3 is 16 amino acids long. Germline CDR1 is SGDLS and CDR2 is YYNGEE. The trim removed 0 bases at V and 3 bases at J, leaving 7 bases unmatched. CDR3 bases: TGTGCCAGCAGCGTAGATGGCGGGAGGGCCCTCTACGAGCAGTACTTC. As protein: CASSVDGGRALYEQYF. Drawing the rest from reference TRBV9 and TRBJ2-7, the complete variable domain is DSGVTQTPKHLITATGQRVTLRCSPRSGDLSVYWYQQSLDQGLQFLIQYYNGEERAKGNILERFSAQQFPDLHSELNLSSLELGDSALYFCASSVDGGRALYEQYFGPGTRLTVT.

The CDR3 DNA reads TGCAGCGTTGTTAAGGTCCAACTTTCCTATACGCAGTATTTT. It is translated as CSVVKVQLSYTQYF. The chain recombines TRBV29-1 with TRBJ2-3; D gene unclear. The CDR3 contains 14 residues. Germline V gene sequence: CDR1 SQVTM, CDR2 ANQGSEA. Trimming shortened V by 4 bases and J by 7 bases, and 18 bases separated the two germline ends.

The chain links TRBV28 to TRBJ2-1; D might be TRBD2 (6 bases). V was cut by 9 bases and J by 6 bases, with 18 bases left in between. This CDR3 region has 14 residues. Per the germline V gene, CDR1 is MDHEN and CDR2 is SYDVKM. The CDR3 bases are TGTGCCAGTTCAACGGGGGATTTGAGCAATGAGCAGTTCTTC. This codes for CASSTGDLSNEQFF.

Notes on this clone: Other DNA sequences in this specimen translate into the identical CDR3. In nucleotides, the CDR3 is TGTGCCAGCAGCTCTCAGGGGAACTATGGCTACACCTTC. Its protein is CASSSQGNYGYTF. J is TRBJ1-2 and V is TRBV7-9; D perhaps matches TRBD1 (6 bases). Looked up from germline, CDR1 is SEHNR and CDR2 is FQNEAQ (reference sequence). The CDR3 has 13 residues. With 4 bases removed from V and 2 bases from J, the gap between germline ends came to 8 bases.

This chain joins TRBV18 and TRBJ1-1; weak D call: TRBD1 (6 bases). V was cut by 3 bases and J by 4 bases, with 15 bases left in between. Germline CDR1 and CDR2: KGHSH and LQKENI. The CDR3 spans 15 residues. In DNA, the CDR3 is TGTGCCAGCTCACCCCGACAGGTGGGGATCACTGAAGCTTTCTTT. Translating it yields CASSPRQVGITEAFF.

With respect to this clone: An end of the junction does not agree with germline; a read error may underlie this. The chain recombines TRBV6-1 with TRBJ2-7; D is unresolved. CDR3 length: 13 amino acids. The V gene's germline CDR1 is MNHNS and CDR2 SASEGT. The CDR3 nucleotides are TGTGCCAGCAGTGAACTGGTCGGTACAGTGTGGGACTTC. Amino acids: CASSELVGTVWDF.

V is TRBV7-9 and J is TRBJ1-2; D is perhaps TRBD1 (5 bases). Trimming removed 6 bases at V and 6 bases at J, with 5 bases between. Germline lookup yields CDR1 SEHNR and CDR2 FQNEAQ (reference sequence). This CDR3 region has 10 residues. The CDR3 region is CASRGDGYTF. For the CDR3, the DNA is TGTGCCAGCAGGGGGGATGGCTACACCTTC.

The genes are TRBV27 and TRBJ1-2, with a weak D call TRBD1 (6 bases). Trimming pared 1 base from V and 2 bases from J, leaving 11 bases between. The CDR3 runs 15 residues. Per germline, CDR1 MNHEY and CDR2 SMNVEV (reference sequence). CDR3 DNA sequence: TGTGCCAGCAGTTTATTCAGGGGCTCCAACTATGGCTACACCTTC. Amino acid sequence: CASSLFRGSNYGYTF.

The CDR3 sequence: CASSRNGQVVYEQYF. The CDR3 region has the DNA TGCGCCAGCAGCCGAAACGGACAGGTGGTCTACGAGCAGTACTTC. The chain couples TRBV4-1 to TRBJ2-7; TRBD1 matches 7 bases. This CDR3 has 15 residues. Per the germline V gene, CDR1 is MGHRA and CDR2 is YSYEKL. V shed 4 bases, J shed 3 bases, and the junction held 9 bases outside the gene matches.

The J gene is TRBJ2-2, the V gene TRBV7-9, with D maybe TRBD2 (5 bases). Looked up from germline, CDR1 is SEHNR and CDR2 is FQNEAQ (reference sequence). V lost 5 bases and J 5 bases, leaving 21 bases between the germline ends. The CDR3 is 17 residues long. The DNA for the CDR3 is TGTGCCAGCAGCCCAGCCGGGCCACCCCGGGGAACCGGGGAGCTGTTTTTT. Translating it yields CASSPAGPPRGTGELFF.

This clone was detected only once. The CDR3: CASSLARRETQYF. The CDR3 coding sequence is TGTGCCAGCAGTTTAGCCCGACGGGAGACCCAGTACTTC. The V gene is TRBV28, the J gene TRBJ2-5; D uncertain. From germline, CDR1 is MDHEN and CDR2 SYDVKM. Trimming shortened V by 2 bases and J by 5 bases, and 9 bases separated the two germline ends. The CDR3 runs 13 residues.

V gene TRBV29-1 combines with J gene TRBJ1-4; D is possibly TRBD1 (6 bases). Germline V CDR1 and CDR2: SQVTM, ANQGSEA. The CDR3 covers 14 residues. Trimming shortened V by 4 bases and J by 8 bases, and 17 bases separated the two germline ends. The CDR3 spells CSVARKGVGEKLFF. As DNA, the CDR3 is TGCAGCGTTGCCCGGAAGGGGGTGGGGGAAAAACTGTTTTTT.

The CDR3 region has the DNA TGTGCCAGCAGCTTAGGGCAAGTCAACGAGCAGTACTTC. The encoded protein is CASSLGQVNEQYF. J is TRBJ2-7 and V is TRBV7-3; D gene ambiguous. The V end lost 2 bases, the J end lost 5 bases, and 10 bases lay between the germline ends. CDR1 is SGHTA and CDR2 is FQGTGA in the germline V gene. This CDR3 comprises 13 residues.

The chain links TRBV19 to TRBJ1-5; D not resolved. This CDR3 is 12 amino acids long. V lost 7 bases and J 5 bases, leaving 9 bases between the germline ends. CDR1 is LNHDA, CDR2 SQIVND, per germline (reference sequence). The CDR3 region is CASTKSYQPQHF. The CDR3, as DNA: TGTGCCAGTACGAAAAGCTATCAGCCCCAGCATTTT.